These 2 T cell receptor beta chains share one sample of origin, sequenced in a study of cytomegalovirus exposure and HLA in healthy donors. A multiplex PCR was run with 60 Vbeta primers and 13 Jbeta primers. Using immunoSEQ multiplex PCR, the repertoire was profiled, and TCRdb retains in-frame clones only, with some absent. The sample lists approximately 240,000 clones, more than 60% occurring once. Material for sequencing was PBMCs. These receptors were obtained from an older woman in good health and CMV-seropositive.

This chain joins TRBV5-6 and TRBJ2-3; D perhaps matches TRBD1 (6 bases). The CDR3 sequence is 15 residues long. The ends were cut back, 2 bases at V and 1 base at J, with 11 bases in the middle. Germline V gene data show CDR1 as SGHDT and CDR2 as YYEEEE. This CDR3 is CASSLQGGGTDTQYF. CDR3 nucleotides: TGTGCCAGCAGCTTACAAGGGGGTGGCACAGATACGCAGTATTTT.

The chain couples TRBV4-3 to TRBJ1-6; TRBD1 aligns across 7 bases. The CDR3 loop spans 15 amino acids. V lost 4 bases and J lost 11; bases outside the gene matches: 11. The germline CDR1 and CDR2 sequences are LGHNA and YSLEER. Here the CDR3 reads CASSRLPGQAAPLHF. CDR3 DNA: TGCGCCAGCAGCCGCTTACCCGGACAGGCTGCACCCCTCCACTTT.